This TCR beta chain derives from a study of identical twins. This clonotype was found many times. TCRdb reprocessed the 5' RACE reads with MiXCR, giving one entry per CDR3 protein. This table has 200,000 to 250,000 distinct CDR3 sequences, over 5.5% appearing once. Healthy Caucasians provided all donations. The same sample was also studied in work on T cells expressing NK-cell markers. That report adds: The eight sequenced donors comprised seven who were HCMV-seropositive and one who was seronegative.

This TCR derives from a woman between 18 and 29 years old in good health. Sequenced: CD8+ T cells sorted from blood.

The CDR3 is CASGAGSEAFF. The CDR3 DNA reads TGTGCCAGCGGGGCAGGGAGTGAGGCTTTCTTT. This sequence joins TRBV12-3 or TRBV12-4 and TRBJ1-1; a weak D match, TRBD1 (5 bases). The CDR3 has 11 amino acids. Trimming took off 8 bases at V and 11 bases at J, with 15 bases between the two ends.